This is a list of T cell receptor beta chains from one sample in a study of control samples from healthy donors and cancer patients. Method: immunoSEQ multiplex PCR; TCRdb's copy keeps in-frame clones and lacks some. The profile shows approximately 120,000 clones, around 88% of them singletons. The sequenced sample was blood. These receptors were obtained from a woman aged 45-59 years in good health. CDR3s include the opening cysteine and the closing phenylalanine or tryptophan. The order of the fields is J gene, D gene, clone size, V gene, CDR3 protein, CDR3 DNA. D genes are given only for firm matches. The listing skips clone size in some rows; elsewhere it reads once, few, many or a size class.

j_call: TRBJ2-2; d_call: TRBD1; clone_size: once; v_call: TRBV11-3; cdr3_aa: CASSPHSGTANTGELFF; cdr3_nt: TGTGCCAGCAGCCCTCACTCCGGGACAGCCAACACCGGGGAGCTGTTTTTT
j_call: TRBJ2-4; d_call: TRBD1; clone_size: .; v_call: TRBV6-5; cdr3_aa: CASSYSRGQGIQYF; cdr3_nt: TGTGCCAGCAGTTACTCGAGGGGGCAGGGCATTCAGTACTTC
j_call: TRBJ1-2; d_call: TRBD1; clone_size: .; v_call: TRBV6-5; cdr3_aa: CASSYGGQGYGYTF; cdr3_nt: TGTGCCAGCAGTTACGGGGGACAGGGGTATGGCTACACCTTC
j_call: TRBJ2-5; d_call: .; clone_size: .; v_call: TRBV29-1; cdr3_aa: CSVEGQGGTQYF; cdr3_nt: TGCAGCGTTGAAGGGCAGGGGGGGACCCAGTACTTC
j_call: TRBJ2-7; d_call: TRBD1; clone_size: .; v_call: TRBV10-1; cdr3_aa: CASSEKGTGPYEQYF; cdr3_nt: TGCGCCAGCAGTGAGAAGGGGACAGGGCCCTACGAGCAGTACTTC
j_call: TRBJ2-1; d_call: .; clone_size: .; v_call: TRBV13; cdr3_aa: CASSFPTKYSYNEQFF; cdr3_nt: TGTGCCAGCAGCTTTCCTACCAAATACTCCTACAATGAGCAGTTCTTC
j_call: TRBJ2-7; d_call: .; clone_size: .; v_call: TRBV10-3; cdr3_aa: CATSGQQEQYF; cdr3_nt: TGTGCCACCTCGGGGCAGCAGGAGCAGTACTTC
j_call: TRBJ2-1; d_call: TRBD2; clone_size: .; v_call: TRBV12-3/TRBV12-4; cdr3_aa: CASSGTNQNEQFF; cdr3_nt: TGTGCCAGCAGTGGGACTAACCAGAATGAGCAGTTCTTC
j_call: TRBJ2-5; d_call: .; clone_size: .; v_call: TRBV5-1; cdr3_aa: CASSPIQETQYF; cdr3_nt: TGCGCCAGCAGCCCAATACAAGAGACCCAGTACTTC
j_call: TRBJ1-5; d_call: TRBD1; clone_size: few; v_call: TRBV27; cdr3_aa: CASRGQYSNQPQHF; cdr3_nt: TGTGCCAGCAGGGGACAGTATAGCAATCAGCCCCAGCATTTT
j_call: TRBJ1-4; d_call: .; clone_size: .; v_call: TRBV19; cdr3_aa: CASSITAGGEKLFF; cdr3_nt: TGTGCCAGTAGTATAACGGCTGGAGGTGAAAAACTGTTTTTT
j_call: TRBJ2-3; d_call: .; clone_size: .; v_call: TRBV24-1; cdr3_aa: CATSDQPLFGRNTQYF; cdr3_nt: TGTGCCACCAGTGACCAACCGCTGTTTGGTAGGAATACGCAGTATTTT
j_call: TRBJ1-5; d_call: .; clone_size: .; v_call: TRBV18; cdr3_aa: CASSPDTGNQPQHF; cdr3_nt: TGTGCCAGCTCACCGGACACAGGCAATCAGCCCCAGCATTTT
j_call: TRBJ2-2; d_call: .; clone_size: .; v_call: TRBV19; cdr3_aa: CASSRRLESTGELFF; cdr3_nt: TGTGCCAGTAGTAGGCGACTAGAGAGTACCGGGGAGCTGTTTTTT
j_call: TRBJ1-1; d_call: .; clone_size: .; v_call: TRBV10-2; cdr3_aa: CASSDQGYMNTEAFF; cdr3_nt: TGCGCCAGCAGTGACCAGGGTTACATGAACACTGAAGCTTTCTTT
j_call: TRBJ2-3; d_call: TRBD2; clone_size: .; v_call: TRBV7-9; cdr3_aa: CASSSLAGTKYF; cdr3_nt: TGTGCCAGCAGCTCATTAGCGGGGACGAAGTATTTT
j_call: TRBJ1-1; d_call: .; clone_size: .; v_call: TRBV5-6; cdr3_aa: CASSRVEHANTEAFF; cdr3_nt: TGTGCCAGCAGCCGGGTAGAACATGCGAACACTGAAGCTTTCTTT
j_call: TRBJ2-2; d_call: .; clone_size: once; v_call: TRBV5-4; cdr3_aa: CASSPPNTGELFF; cdr3_nt: TGTGCCAGCAGCCCTCCGAACACCGGGGAGCTGTTTTTT
j_call: TRBJ2-3; d_call: .; clone_size: .; v_call: TRBV24-1; cdr3_aa: CATSDSVATQYF; cdr3_nt: TGTGCCACCAGTGATTCAGTGGCTACGCAGTATTTT
j_call: TRBJ1-2; d_call: .; clone_size: .; v_call: TRBV6-1; cdr3_aa: CASSEARRNYGYTF; cdr3_nt: TGTGCCAGCAGTGAAGCGCGACGGAACTATGGCTACACCTTC